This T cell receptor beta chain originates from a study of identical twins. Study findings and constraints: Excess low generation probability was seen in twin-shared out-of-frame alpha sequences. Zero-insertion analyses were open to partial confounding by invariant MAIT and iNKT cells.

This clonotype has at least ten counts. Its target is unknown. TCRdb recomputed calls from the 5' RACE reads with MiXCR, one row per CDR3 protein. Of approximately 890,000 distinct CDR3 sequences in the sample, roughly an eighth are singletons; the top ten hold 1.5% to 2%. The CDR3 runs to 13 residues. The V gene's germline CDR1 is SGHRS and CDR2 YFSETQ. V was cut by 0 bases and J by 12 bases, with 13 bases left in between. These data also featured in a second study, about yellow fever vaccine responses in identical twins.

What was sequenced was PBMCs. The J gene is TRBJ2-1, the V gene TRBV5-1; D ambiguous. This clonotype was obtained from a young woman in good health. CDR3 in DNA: TGCGCCAGCAGCTTGGAGCCAAGACAAGTGCAGTTCTTC. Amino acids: CASSLEPRQVQFF.